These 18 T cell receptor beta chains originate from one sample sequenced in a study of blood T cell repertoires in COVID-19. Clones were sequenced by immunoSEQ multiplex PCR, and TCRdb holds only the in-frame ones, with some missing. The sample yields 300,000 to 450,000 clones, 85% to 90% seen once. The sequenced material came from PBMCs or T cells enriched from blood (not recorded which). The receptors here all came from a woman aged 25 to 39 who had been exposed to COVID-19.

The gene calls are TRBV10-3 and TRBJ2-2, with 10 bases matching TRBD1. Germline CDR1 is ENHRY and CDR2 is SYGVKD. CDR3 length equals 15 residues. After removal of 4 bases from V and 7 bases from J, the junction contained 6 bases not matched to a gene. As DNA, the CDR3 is TGTGCCATCAGTGGGCGACAGGGGGCTGGCGGGGAGCTGTTTTTT. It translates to CAISGRQGAGGELFF.

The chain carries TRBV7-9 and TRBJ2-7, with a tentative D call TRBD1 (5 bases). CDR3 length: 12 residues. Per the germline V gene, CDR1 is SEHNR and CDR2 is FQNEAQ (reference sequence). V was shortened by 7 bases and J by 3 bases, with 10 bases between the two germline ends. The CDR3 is CASMGLNYEQYF. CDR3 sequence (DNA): TGTGCCAGCATGGGGCTGAACTACGAGCAGTACTTC.

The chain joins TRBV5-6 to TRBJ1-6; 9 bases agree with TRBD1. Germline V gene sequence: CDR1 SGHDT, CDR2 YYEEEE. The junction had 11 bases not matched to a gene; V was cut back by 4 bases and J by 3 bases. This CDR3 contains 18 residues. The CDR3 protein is CASSGTGPNPNYNSPLHF. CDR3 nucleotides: TGTGCCAGCAGCGGGACAGGGCCCAATCCTAACTATAATTCACCCCTCCACTTT.

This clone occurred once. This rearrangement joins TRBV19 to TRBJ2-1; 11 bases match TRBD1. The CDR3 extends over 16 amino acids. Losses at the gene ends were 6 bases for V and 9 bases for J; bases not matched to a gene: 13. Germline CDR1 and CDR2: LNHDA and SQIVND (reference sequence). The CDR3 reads CASSTTGTGGRGEQFF. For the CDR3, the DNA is TGTGCCAGTAGCACCACCGGGACAGGGGGTAGGGGTGAGCAGTTCTTC. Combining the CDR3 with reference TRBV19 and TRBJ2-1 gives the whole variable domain DGGITQSPKYLFRKEGQNVTLSCEQNLNHDAMYWYRQDPGQGLRLIYYSQIVNDFQKGDIAEGYSVSREKKESFPLTVTSAQKNPTAFYLCASSTTGTGGRGEQFFGPGTRLTVL.

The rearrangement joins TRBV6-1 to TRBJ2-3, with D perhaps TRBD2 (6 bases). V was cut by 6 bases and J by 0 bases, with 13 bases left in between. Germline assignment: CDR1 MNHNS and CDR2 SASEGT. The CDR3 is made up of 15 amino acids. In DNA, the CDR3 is TGTGCCAGCAGACCTACTAGCACAAGCACAGATACGCAGTATTTT. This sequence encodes CASRPTSTSTDTQYF.

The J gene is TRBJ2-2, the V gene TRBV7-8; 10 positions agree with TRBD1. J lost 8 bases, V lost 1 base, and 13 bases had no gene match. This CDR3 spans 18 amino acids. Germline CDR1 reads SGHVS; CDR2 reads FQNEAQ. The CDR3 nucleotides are TGTGCCAGCAGCTTAGTTGGAGGGACAGGGGTTAGGTTAGGGGAGCTGTTTTTT. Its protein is CASSLVGGTGVRLGELFF.

This CDR3 is CASSLDGGMTGPYYGYTF. The CDR3 DNA follows: TGTGCCAGCAGCTTGGATGGGGGAATGACAGGGCCGTACTATGGCTACACCTTC. The chain recombines TRBV5-8 with TRBJ1-2, with 7 bases identical to TRBD1. J gave up 3 bases and V 0 bases, and 14 bases lay outside the gene matches. Germline V gives CDR1 SGHTS, CDR2 YDEGEE. CDR3 length equals 18 residues.

CDR3 in amino acids: CASSLGDRAHQETQYF. DNA for the CDR3: TGTGCCAGCAGCTTGGGGGACAGAGCTCACCAAGAGACCCAGTACTTC. The chain recombines TRBV5-5 with TRBJ2-5; 7 bases match TRBD1. Trimming at V came to 0 bases and at J to 0 bases, leaving 5 bases not matched to a gene. CDR3 size: 16 residues. Germline V lookup: CDR1 SGHKS, CDR2 YYEKEE (reference sequence).

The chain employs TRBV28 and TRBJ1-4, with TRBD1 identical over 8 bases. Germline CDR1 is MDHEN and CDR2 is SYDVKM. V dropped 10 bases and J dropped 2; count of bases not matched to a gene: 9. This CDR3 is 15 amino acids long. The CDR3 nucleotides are TGTGCCACCGCAGGGGGCTCTTGGACTAATGAAAAACTGTTTTTT. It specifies CATAGGSWTNEKLFF.

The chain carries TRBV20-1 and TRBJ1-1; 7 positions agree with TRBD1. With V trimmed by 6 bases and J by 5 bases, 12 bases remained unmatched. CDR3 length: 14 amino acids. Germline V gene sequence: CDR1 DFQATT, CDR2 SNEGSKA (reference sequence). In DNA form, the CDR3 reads TGCAGTGCCAGTGCGGGACAGCTAAGGACTGAAGCTTTCTTT. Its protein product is CSASAGQLRTEAFF.

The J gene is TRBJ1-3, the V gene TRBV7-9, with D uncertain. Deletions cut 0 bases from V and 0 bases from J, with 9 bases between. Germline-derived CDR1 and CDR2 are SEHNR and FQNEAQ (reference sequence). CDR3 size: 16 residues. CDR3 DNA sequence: TGTGCCAGCAGCTTAGCGAGCAGCGGCTCTGGAAACACCATATATTTT. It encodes CASSLASSGSGNTIYF. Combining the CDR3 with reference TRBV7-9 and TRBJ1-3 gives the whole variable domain DTGVSQNPRHKITKRGQNVTFRCDPISEHNRLYWYRQTLGQGPEFLTYFQNEAQLEKSRLLSDRFSAERPKGSFSTLEIQRTEQGDSAMYLCASSLASSGSGNTIYFGEGSWLTVV.

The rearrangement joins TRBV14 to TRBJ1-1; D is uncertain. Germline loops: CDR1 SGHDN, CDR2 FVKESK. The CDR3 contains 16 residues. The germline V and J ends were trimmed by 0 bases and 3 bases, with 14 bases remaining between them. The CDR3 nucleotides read TGTGCCAGCAGCCAAGAGAGGGTTTTCGGGTACACTGAAGCTTTCTTT. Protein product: CASSQERVFGYTEAFF.

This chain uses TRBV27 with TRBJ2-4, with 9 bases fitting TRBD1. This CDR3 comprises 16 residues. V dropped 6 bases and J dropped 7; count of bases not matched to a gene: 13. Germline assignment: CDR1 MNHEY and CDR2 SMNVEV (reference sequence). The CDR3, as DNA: TGTGCCAGCAGGACAGGGACAGGACAGGGGAGGAACATTCAGTACTTC. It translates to CASRTGTGQGRNIQYF.

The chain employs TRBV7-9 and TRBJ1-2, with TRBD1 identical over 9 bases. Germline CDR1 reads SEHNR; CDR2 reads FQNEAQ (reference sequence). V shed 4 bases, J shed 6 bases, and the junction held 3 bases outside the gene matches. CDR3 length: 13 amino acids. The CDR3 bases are TGTGCCAGCAGCTCTACAGGGGGCCATGGCTACACCTTC. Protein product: CASSSTGGHGYTF.

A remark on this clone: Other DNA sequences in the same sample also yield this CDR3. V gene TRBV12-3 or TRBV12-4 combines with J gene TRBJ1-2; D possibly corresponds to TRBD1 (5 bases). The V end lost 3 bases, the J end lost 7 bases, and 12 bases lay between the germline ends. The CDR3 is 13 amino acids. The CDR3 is CASSLRGRVGYTF. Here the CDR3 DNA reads TGTGCCAGCAGTTTGCGGGGCAGGGTTGGCTACACCTTC.

The CDR3 region is CASSPSTGKETQYF. The CDR3 bases are TGTGCCAGCTCACCTTCTACAGGCAAAGAGACCCAGTACTTC. The chain combines TRBV18 with TRBJ2-5; a possible D gene is TRBD1 (5 bases). In germline, CDR1 is KGHSH, CDR2 LQKENI. This CDR3 region has 14 residues. V was shortened by 3 bases and J by 3 bases, with 11 bases between the two germline ends. Using reference TRBV18 and TRBJ2-5 for the parts outside the CDR3, the full variable domain is NAGVMQNPRHLVRRRGQEARLRCSPMKGHSHVYWYRQLPEEGLKFMVYLQKENIIDESGMPKERFSAEFPKEGPSILRIQQVVRGDSAAYFCASSPSTGKETQYFGPGTRLLVL.

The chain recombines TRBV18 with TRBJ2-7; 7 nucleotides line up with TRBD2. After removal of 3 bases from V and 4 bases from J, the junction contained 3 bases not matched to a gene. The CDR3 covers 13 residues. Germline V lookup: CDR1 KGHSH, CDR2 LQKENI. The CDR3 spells CASSPWTSYEQYF. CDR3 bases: TGTGCCAGCTCACCCTGGACTAGTTACGAGCAGTACTTC.

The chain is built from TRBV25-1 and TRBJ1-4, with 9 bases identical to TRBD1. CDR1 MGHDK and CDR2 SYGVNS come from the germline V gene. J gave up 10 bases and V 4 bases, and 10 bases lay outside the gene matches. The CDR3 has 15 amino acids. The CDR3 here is CASSATGGAEGKLFF. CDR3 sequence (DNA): TGTGCCAGCAGTGCAACAGGGGGCGCGGAGGGAAAACTGTTTTTT. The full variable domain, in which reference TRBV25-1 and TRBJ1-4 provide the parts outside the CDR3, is EADIYQTPRYLVIGTGKKITLECSQTMGHDKMYWYQQDPGMELHLIHYSYGVNSTEKGDLSSESTVSRIRTEHFPLTLESARPSHTSQYLCASSATGGAEGKLFFGSGTQLSVL.